This T cell receptor beta chain comes out of a study of beta chain features in type 1 diabetes. Whole-study results and caveats: Amplification by PCR could prefer shorter templates, with the same effect in patients and controls.

This CDR3 is 13 amino acids long. V lost 3 bases to trimming and J lost 8 bases, with 14 bases between them. The germline CDR1 and CDR2 sequences are SQVTM and ANQGSEA. Blood was drawn once from each donor into heparinised tubes. The draws averaged around 120 mL. This clone was seen only a few times. Its antigen is undetermined. The isolated RNA, all of it, was reverse transcribed, so expressed TCRB transcripts were what got sequenced. Only in-frame clones appear in the TCRdb table, and some are missing; sequencing was by immunoSEQ multiplex PCR. In the table there are 250,000 to 350,000 clones, roughly 15% of which are singletons.

The chain has TRBV29-1 and TRBJ2-4; D is perhaps TRBD1 or TRBD2 (6 bases each). Sample: central memory CD4+ T cells from blood. The clonotype originates from a man younger than 45 in good health. The CDR3 reads CSVDEGGLDIQYF. The DNA of the CDR3 is TGCAGCGTTGATGAGGGGGGCTTGGACATTCAGTACTTC.